The sequence of this TCR beta chain was determined in a study of preoperative IRX-2 immunotherapy in early breast cancer. Clones were sequenced by immunoSEQ multiplex PCR, and TCRdb holds only the in-frame ones, with some missing. The sample includes more than 25,000 clones, about 81% of them seen just once. As for treatment: preoperative locoregional IRX-2 cytokine immunotherapy. Samples came from a phase Ib trial of preoperative locoregional IRX-2 cytokine immunotherapy. Trimming took off 8 bases at V and 2 bases at J, with 11 bases between the two ends. Germline V lookup: CDR1 MNHGY, CDR2 SAAAGT. The CDR3 is made up of 13 amino acids.

This receptor was obtained from a human donor with breast cancer. Source: lymph node tissue, taken after IRX-2 immunotherapy. V and J are TRBV6-8 and TRBJ2-3; the D gene is possibly TRBD2 (5 bases). CDR3 coding DNA: TGTGCCAGCGGAGGCAGCGCCACAGATACGCAGTATTTT. Residues: CASGGSATDTQYF.